This T cell receptor beta chain was sequenced in a study of human T cells and chemical hapten exposure. Germline CDR1 is LGHNT and CDR2 is FRNRAP. This CDR3 is built from 18 residues. V shed 2 bases and J shed 2 bases, with 21 bases lying between them. It was unfractionated whole blood from which total RNA was extracted. Unique molecular identifiers were attached to individual cDNA molecules within the library. As originally analysed: Per sample, the median was about 88,000 TCRs, with values from roughly 23,000 to 700,000. TCRdb redid the calling of the 5' RACE reads with MiXCR, one entry per CDR3 protein. The V and J calls and clone size are TCRdb's, not the authors'. The sample holds about 140,000 distinct CDR3 sequences; approximately 4% are singletons and the top ten take about 1.3%. This clonotype was counted between two and nine times.

This receptor was taken from a female donor in good health. The chain joins TRBV12-5 to TRBJ2-5; D uncertain. As DNA, the CDR3 is TGTGCTAGTGGTTTGCTACTCCAGAACCGACCCCCGCAAGAGACCCAGTACTTC. Translating it yields CASGLLLQNRPPQETQYF.